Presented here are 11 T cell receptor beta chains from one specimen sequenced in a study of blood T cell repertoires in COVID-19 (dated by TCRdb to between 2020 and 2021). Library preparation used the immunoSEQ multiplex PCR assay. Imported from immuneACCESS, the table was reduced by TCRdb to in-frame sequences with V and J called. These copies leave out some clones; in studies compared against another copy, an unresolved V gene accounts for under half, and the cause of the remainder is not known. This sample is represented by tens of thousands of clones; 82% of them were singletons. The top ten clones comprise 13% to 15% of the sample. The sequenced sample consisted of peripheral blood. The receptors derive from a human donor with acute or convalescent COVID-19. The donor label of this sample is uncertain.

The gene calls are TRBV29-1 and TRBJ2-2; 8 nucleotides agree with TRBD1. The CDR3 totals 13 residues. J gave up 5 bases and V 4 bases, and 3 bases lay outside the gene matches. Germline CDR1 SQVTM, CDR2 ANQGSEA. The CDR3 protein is CSVAGGSTGELFF. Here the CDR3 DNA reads TGCAGCGTTGCAGGGGGCTCTACCGGGGAGCTGTTTTTT.

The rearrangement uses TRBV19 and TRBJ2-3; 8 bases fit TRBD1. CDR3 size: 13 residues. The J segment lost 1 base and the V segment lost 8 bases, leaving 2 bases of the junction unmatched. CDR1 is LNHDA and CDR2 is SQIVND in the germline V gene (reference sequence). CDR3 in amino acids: CASGQGGTDTQYF. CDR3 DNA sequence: TGTGCCAGTGGACAGGGAGGCACAGATACGCAGTATTTT. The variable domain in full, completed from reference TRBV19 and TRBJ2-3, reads DGGITQSPKYLFRKEGQNVTLSCEQNLNHDAMYWYRQDPGQGLRLIYYSQIVNDFQKGDIAEGYSVSREKKESFPLTVTSAQKNPTAFYLCASGQGGTDTQYFGPGTRLTVL.

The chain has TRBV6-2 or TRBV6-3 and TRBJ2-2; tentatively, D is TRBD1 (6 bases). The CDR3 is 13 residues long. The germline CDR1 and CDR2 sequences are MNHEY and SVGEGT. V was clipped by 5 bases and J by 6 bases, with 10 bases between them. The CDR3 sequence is CASSRQEAGELFF. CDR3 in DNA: TGTGCCAGCAGTCGACAGGAAGCCGGGGAGCTGTTTTTT.

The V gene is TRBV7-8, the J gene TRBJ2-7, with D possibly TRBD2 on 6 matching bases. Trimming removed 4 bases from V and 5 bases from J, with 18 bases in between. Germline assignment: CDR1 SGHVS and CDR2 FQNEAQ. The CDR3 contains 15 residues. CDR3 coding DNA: TGTGCCAGCAGCTCTTTAGTCGGGAGAGGAGACGAGCAGTACTTC. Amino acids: CASSSLVGRGDEQYF.

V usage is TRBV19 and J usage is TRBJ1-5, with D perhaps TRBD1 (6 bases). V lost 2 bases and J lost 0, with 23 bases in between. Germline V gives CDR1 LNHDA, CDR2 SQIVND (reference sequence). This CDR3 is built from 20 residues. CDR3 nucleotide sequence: TGTGCCAGTAGTATATCGCCCCGGGACACCTCGTCTTATAGCAATCAGCCCCAGCATTTT. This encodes CASSISPRDTSSYSNQPQHF.

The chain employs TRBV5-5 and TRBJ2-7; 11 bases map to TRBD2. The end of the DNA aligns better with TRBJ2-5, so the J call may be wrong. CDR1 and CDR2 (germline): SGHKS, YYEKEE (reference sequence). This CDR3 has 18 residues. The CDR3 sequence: CASSLQVTSGGYQETQYF. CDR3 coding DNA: TGTGCCAGCAGCCTGCAGGTTACTAGCGGGGGTTACCAAGAGACCCAGTACTTC.

CDR3 sequence reads: CSVAQTGNTEAFF. For the CDR3, the DNA is TGCAGCGTTGCCCAGACAGGGAACACTGAAGCTTTCTTT. The rearrangement joins TRBV29-1 to TRBJ1-1; the D gene is possibly TRBD1 (6 bases). Looked up from germline, CDR1 is SQVTM and CDR2 is ANQGSEA. CDR3 length: 13 residues. V was shortened by 4 bases and J by 1 base, with 10 bases between the two germline ends.

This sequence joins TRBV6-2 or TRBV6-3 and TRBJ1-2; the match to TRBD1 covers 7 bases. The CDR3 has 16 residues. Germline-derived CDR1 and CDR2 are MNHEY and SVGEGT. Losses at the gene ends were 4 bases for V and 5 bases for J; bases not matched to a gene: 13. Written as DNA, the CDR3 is TGTGCCAGCAGTTCGGGGACAGCTCAAGGTTATTATGGCTACACCTTC. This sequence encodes CASSSGTAQGYYGYTF.

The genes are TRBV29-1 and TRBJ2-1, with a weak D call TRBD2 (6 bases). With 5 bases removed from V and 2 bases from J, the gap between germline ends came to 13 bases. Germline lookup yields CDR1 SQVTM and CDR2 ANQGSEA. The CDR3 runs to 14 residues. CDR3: CSVSRGTTYNEQFF. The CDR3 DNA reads TGCAGCGTTTCCCGCGGGACCACCTACAATGAGCAGTTCTTC.

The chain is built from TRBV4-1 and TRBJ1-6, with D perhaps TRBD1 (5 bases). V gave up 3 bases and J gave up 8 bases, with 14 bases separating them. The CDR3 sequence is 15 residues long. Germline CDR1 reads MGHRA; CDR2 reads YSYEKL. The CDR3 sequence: CASSQTALTYSPLHF. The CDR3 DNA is TGCGCCAGCAGCCAGACAGCCCTGACCTATTCACCCCTCCACTTT.

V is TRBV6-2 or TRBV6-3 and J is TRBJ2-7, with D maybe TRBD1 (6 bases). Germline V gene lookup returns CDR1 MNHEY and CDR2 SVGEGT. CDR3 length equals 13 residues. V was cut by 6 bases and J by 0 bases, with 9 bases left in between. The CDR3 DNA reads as TGTGCCAGCAGCCCGACAGGCTCCTACGAGCAGTACTTC. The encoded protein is CASSPTGSYEQYF.